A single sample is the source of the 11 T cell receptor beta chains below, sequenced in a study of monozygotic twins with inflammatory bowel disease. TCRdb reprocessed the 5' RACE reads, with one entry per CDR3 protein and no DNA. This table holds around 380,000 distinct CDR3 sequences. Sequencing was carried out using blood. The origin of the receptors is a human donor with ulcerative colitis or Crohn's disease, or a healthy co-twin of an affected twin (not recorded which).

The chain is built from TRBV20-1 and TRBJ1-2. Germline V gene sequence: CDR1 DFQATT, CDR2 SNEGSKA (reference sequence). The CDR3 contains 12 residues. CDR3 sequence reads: CSASEWVYGYTF.

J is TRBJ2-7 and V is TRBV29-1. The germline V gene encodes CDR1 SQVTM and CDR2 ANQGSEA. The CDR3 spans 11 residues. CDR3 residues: CSVEIYYEQYF.

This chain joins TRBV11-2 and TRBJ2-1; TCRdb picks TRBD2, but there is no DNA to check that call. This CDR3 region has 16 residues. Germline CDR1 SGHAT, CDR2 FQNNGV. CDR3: CASSRFGTSGGAVQFF.

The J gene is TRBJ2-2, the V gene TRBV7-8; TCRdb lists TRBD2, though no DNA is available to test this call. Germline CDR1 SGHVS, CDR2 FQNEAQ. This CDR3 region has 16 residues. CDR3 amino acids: CASSLGSVAGTGELFF.

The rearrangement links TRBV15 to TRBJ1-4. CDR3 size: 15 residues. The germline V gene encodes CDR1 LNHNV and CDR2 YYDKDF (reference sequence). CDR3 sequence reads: CATSSFTATNEKLFF.

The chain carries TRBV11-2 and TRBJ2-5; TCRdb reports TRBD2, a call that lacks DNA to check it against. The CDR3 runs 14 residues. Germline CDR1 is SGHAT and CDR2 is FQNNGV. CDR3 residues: CASSALAVQETQYF.

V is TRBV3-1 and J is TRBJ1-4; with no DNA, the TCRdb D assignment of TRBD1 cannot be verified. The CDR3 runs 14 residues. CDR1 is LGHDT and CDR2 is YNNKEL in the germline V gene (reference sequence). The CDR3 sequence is CASRNRGLGEKLFF.

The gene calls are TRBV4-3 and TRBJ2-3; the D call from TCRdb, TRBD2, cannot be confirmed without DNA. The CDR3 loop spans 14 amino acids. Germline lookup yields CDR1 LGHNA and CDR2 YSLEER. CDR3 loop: CASSPTSVPDTQYF.

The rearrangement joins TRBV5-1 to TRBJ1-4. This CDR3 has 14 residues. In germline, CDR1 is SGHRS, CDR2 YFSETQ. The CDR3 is CASSLERTNEKLFF. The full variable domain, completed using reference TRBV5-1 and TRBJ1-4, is KAGVTQTPRYLIKTRGQQVTLSCSPISGHRSVSWYQQTPGQGLQFLFEYFSETQRNKGNFPGRFSGRQFSNSRSEMNVSTLELGDSALYLCASSLERTNEKLFFGSGTQLSVL.

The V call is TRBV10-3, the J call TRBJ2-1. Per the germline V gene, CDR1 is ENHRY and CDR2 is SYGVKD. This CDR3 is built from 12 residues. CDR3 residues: CAISEGDYEQFF.

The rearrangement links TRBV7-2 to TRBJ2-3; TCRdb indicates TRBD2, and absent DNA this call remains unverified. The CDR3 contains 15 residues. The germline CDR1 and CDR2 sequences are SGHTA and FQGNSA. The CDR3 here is CASSLEAGSHNTQYF. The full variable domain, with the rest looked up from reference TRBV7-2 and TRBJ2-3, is GAGVSQSPSNKVTEKGKDVELRCDPISGHTALYWYRQSLGQGLEFLIYFQGNSAPDKSGLPSDRFSAERTGGSVSTLTIQRTQQEDSAVYLCASSLEAGSHNTQYFGPGTRLTVL.